These 20 T cell receptor beta chains were sequenced from one sample in a study of identical twins. TCRdb fed the 5' RACE reads into MiXCR, producing one record per CDR3 protein. The data contain 420,000 or so distinct CDR3 sequences, 18% of them singletons. Source material: naive T cells sorted from blood. The origin of the receptors is a man aged 45-65 years in good health.

A remark on this clonotype: Possible read error: a much larger clone is one base away. The V call is TRBV12-3 or TRBV12-4, the J call TRBJ2-7; 9 bases match TRBD1. The V gene end was trimmed by 2 bases and the J gene end by 6 bases; junction bases not matched to a gene: 5. There are 14 residues in the CDR3. CDR3 sequence: CASSLWDRVPEQYF. CDR3 bases: TGTGCCAGCAGTTTATGGGACAGGGTCCCCGAGCAGTACTTC.

This clonotype has ten or more counts. The rearrangement joins TRBV12-3 or TRBV12-4 to TRBJ2-1, with 7 bases matching TRBD1. V lost 5 bases to trimming and J lost 2 bases; unmatched junction nucleotides: 6. CDR3 length: 15 residues. The CDR3 protein is CASSDPGGPYNEQFF. The DNA of the CDR3 is TGTGCCAGCAGTGACCCAGGGGGTCCCTACAATGAGCAGTTCTTC.

This clonotype was counted only a few times. The chain links TRBV5-6 to TRBJ1-1; D gene unclear. CDR1 is SGHDT and CDR2 is YYEEEE in the germline V gene. The length of the CDR3 is 20 residues. V gave up 0 bases and J gave up 0 bases, with 24 bases separating them. The CDR3 spells CASSLERGSGWRSLNTEAFF. Here the CDR3 DNA reads TGTGCCAGCAGCTTGGAGCGTGGTAGCGGGTGGCGGTCTTTGAACACTGAAGCTTTCTTT. Together with reference TRBV5-6 and TRBJ1-1, the CDR3 gives the full variable domain: DAGVTQSPTHLIKTRGQQVTLRCSPKSGHDTVSWYQQALGQGPQFIFQYYEEEERQRGNFPDRFSGHQFPNYSSELNVNALLLGDSALYLCASSLERGSGWRSLNTEAFFGQGTRLTVV.

This clonotype was seen only a few times. The chain couples TRBV27 to TRBJ1-1; D not resolved. The V gene's germline CDR1 is MNHEY and CDR2 SMNVEV (reference sequence). This CDR3 is built from 14 residues. Trimming took 0 bases from V and 0 from J, leaving 5 bases between them. The DNA of the CDR3 is TGTGCCAGCAGTTTATCCACAGTGAACACTGAAGCTTTCTTT. Its translation is CASSLSTVNTEAFF.

Many counts were recorded for this clonotype. V and J are TRBV20-1 and TRBJ1-5, with D unclear. V lost 3 bases and J 2 bases, leaving 8 bases between the germline ends. The CDR3 spans 13 residues. Germline loops: CDR1 DFQATT, CDR2 SNEGSKA (reference sequence). CDR3: CSASRVGNQPQHF. The CDR3 DNA follows: TGCAGTGCTAGTCGGGTTGGCAATCAGCCCCAGCATTTT.

CDR3 region: CASSYSNRQVQLFF. DNA for the CDR3: TGTGCCAGCAGTTACTCAAACCGACAGGTCCAGCTGTTTTTT. The genes are TRBV6-5 and TRBJ2-2; tentatively, D is TRBD1 (6 bases). Germline loops: CDR1 MNHEY, CDR2 SVGAGI. V lost 0 bases and J 12 bases, leaving 14 bases between the germline ends. This CDR3 is 14 amino acids long.

V and J are TRBV9 and TRBJ2-7; weak D call: TRBD2 (7 bases). The CDR3 has 15 amino acids. V was trimmed by 2 bases and J by 5 bases, leaving 17 bases between them. Germline assignment: CDR1 SGDLS and CDR2 YYNGEE. In DNA, the CDR3 is TGTGCCAGCAGCGTGGGGGGGCAGGGTGCCCACGAGCAGTACTTC. As protein: CASSVGGQGAHEQYF.

This clonotype came up many times. The rearrangement links TRBV10-3 to TRBJ2-3; TRBD1 aligns across 8 bases. CDR3 length: 16 residues. V was pared by 3 bases and J by 5 bases, with 10 bases of the junction left unmatched. Germline V gene lookup returns CDR1 ENHRY and CDR2 SYGVKD. The CDR3: CAISDKDRDGGDTQYF. The CDR3 coding sequence is TGTGCCATCAGTGATAAGGACAGGGATGGTGGAGATACGCAGTATTTT.

This clonotype was seen only a few times. The V and J genes are TRBV12-3 or TRBV12-4 and TRBJ2-2, with 7 bases aligning to TRBD2. Trimming cost V 3 bases and J 4 bases; bases outside gene matches: 11. The CDR3 covers 17 residues. The CDR3 spells CASSFNDGRGTTGELFF. The CDR3 DNA follows: TGTGCCAGCAGTTTTAATGACGGGCGGGGGACCACCGGGGAGCTGTTTTTT.

The sample holds a few counts of this clonotype. The chain carries TRBV27 and TRBJ2-1; 9 bases align to TRBD2. Germline values: CDR1 MNHEY, CDR2 SMNVEV (reference sequence). The CDR3 consists of 17 residues. The ends lost 5 bases at V and 10 bases at J; junction bases unmatched: 18. The CDR3: CASSPLPGTSTSGEQFF. The CDR3 coding sequence is TGTGCCAGCAGTCCCCTTCCCGGGACTAGCACTTCAGGGGAGCAGTTCTTC.

The chain uses TRBV4-1 and TRBJ1-5; D call uncertain. Germline CDR1 is MGHRA and CDR2 is YSYEKL. Trimming removed 4 bases from V and 2 bases from J, with 15 bases in between. The CDR3 runs 16 residues. The CDR3 DNA sequence: TGCGCCAGCAGCCTTTCATACGGACGGGGCAATCAGCCCCAGCATTTT. It codes for CASSLSYGRGNQPQHF.

The CDR3 sequence: CSARDLGWGNTEAFF. Written as DNA, the CDR3 is TGCAGTGCTAGAGATTTAGGGTGGGGGAACACTGAAGCTTTCTTT. The chain employs TRBV20-1 and TRBJ1-1; D remains unclear. This CDR3 is built from 15 residues. V was cut by 0 bases and J by 1 base, with 12 bases left in between. Germline V gives CDR1 DFQATT, CDR2 SNEGSKA (reference sequence).

This chain uses TRBV12-3 or TRBV12-4 with TRBJ2-5; 8 nucleotides align to TRBD1. The V segment lost 7 bases and the J segment 1 base; nucleotides outside the gene matches: 5. The CDR3 spans 14 residues. The CDR3 nucleotides read TGTGCCAGCACCATGACAGGGGCCCAAGAGACCCAGTACTTC. Protein product: CASTMTGAQETQYF.

The V and J genes are TRBV5-1 and TRBJ2-7; no definite D call. CDR1 is SGHRS and CDR2 is YFSETQ in the germline V gene. This CDR3 has 14 amino acids. The germline V and J ends were trimmed by 4 bases and 6 bases, with 17 bases remaining between them. CDR3: CASSSLMPRSEQYF. DNA for the CDR3: TGCGCCAGCAGCAGTTTAATGCCTCGGAGCGAGCAGTACTTC.

The chain employs TRBV12-3 or TRBV12-4 and TRBJ1-5; perhaps TRBD1 as D (6 bases). V lost 6 bases, J lost 6 bases, and 15 bases lay in between. CDR3 length equals 14 residues. CDR3 nucleotide sequence: TGTGCCAGCAGGAAACAGGGTATCGGTCAGCCCCAGCATTTT. Translated: CASRKQGIGQPQHF.

CDR3 nucleotide sequence: TGTGCCAGCAGCCAGTCTAGCGGGAGCTACGAGCAGTACTTC. Protein: CASSQSSGSYEQYF. The V and J genes are TRBV7-2 and TRBJ2-7; TRBD2 agrees at 10 bases. Trimming at V came to 5 bases and at J to 3 bases, leaving 4 bases not matched to a gene. Germline values: CDR1 SGHTA, CDR2 FQGNSA. The CDR3 extends over 14 amino acids.

This clonotype was counted only a few times. The chain joins TRBV29-1 to TRBJ2-2, with unresolved D. This CDR3 comprises 14 residues. Per germline, CDR1 SQVTM and CDR2 ANQGSEA. V dropped 1 base and J dropped 1 base, with 7 bases sitting between them. CDR3 residues: CSVEVIENTGELFF. The CDR3 nucleotides read TGCAGCGTTGAAGTCATTGAGAACACCGGGGAGCTGTTTTTT.

J is TRBJ2-7 and V is TRBV5-4, with 8 bases aligning to TRBD2. The CDR3 contains 18 residues. Trimming at V came to 4 bases and at J to 5 bases, leaving 20 bases not matched to a gene. Germline lookup yields CDR1 SGHNT and CDR2 YYREEE (reference sequence). Written as DNA, the CDR3 is TGTGCCAGCAGCAGAAGTGCGATACAGGGTTTCGGGGGGGACGAGCAGTACTTC. It translates to CASSRSAIQGFGGDEQYF.

This clonotype appeared a few times. This rearrangement joins TRBV20-1 to TRBJ2-4; TRBD2 might be the D (5 bases). The CDR3 covers 15 residues. Trimming took off 6 bases at V and 2 bases at J, with 17 bases between the two ends. CDR1 DFQATT and CDR2 SNEGSKA come from the germline V gene (reference sequence). This CDR3 is CSARATGSTKNIQYF. The CDR3 nucleotides read TGCAGTGCGAGGGCGACGGGTTCGACCAAAAACATTCAGTACTTC.

The chain joins TRBV19 to TRBJ2-2, with D perhaps given as TRBD1 or TRBD2 (6 bases each). V gave up 6 bases and J gave up 2 bases, with 16 bases separating them. This CDR3 contains 16 residues. The germline V gene has CDR1 LNHDA and CDR2 SQIVND (reference sequence). Written as DNA, the CDR3 is TGTGCCAGTAGCCTAAACGGGGGCACCAACACCGGGGAGCTGTTTTTT. The encoded protein is CASSLNGGTNTGELFF.